This entry lists 27 T cell receptor beta chains sequenced from one sample in a study of immune characterization of retroperitoneal liposarcoma. Each CDR3 protein is one row after TCRdb ran MiXCR on the PCR reads. Counted here are roughly 9,300 distinct CDR3 sequences, under 30% occurring once; the ten biggest clones make up roughly 19%. The sequenced sample was blood. The receptors originated from a male donor with retroperitoneal liposarcoma.

V is TRBV6-4 and J is TRBJ2-3; 12 bases map to TRBD2. The CDR3 totals 15 residues. Germline lookup yields CDR1 MRHNA and CDR2 SNTAGT. The V and J ends lost 5 bases and 4 bases, in that order; junction bases with no gene match: 4. The CDR3 DNA follows: TGTGCCAGCAGTCCTAGCGGGGGGGCCTCAGATACGCAGTATTTT. It encodes CASSPSGGASDTQYF.

The chain couples TRBV5-4 to TRBJ2-3; 12 bases map to TRBD2. The CDR3 length is 14 residues. The trim removed 4 bases at V and 8 bases at J, leaving 5 bases unmatched. Germline CDR1 SGHNT, CDR2 YYREEE (reference sequence). Written as DNA, the CDR3 is TGTGCCAGCAGCCCTAGCGGGGGGGTCGGTACGCAGTATTTT. As protein: CASSPSGGVGTQYF.

The chain employs TRBV27 and TRBJ2-5, with TRBD1 identical over 11 bases. With the DNA end fitting TRBJ2-1 better, the J assignment may be wrong. CDR3 length: 16 amino acids. CDR1 is MNHEY, CDR2 SMNVEV, per germline (reference sequence). CDR3 region: CASSLGTGGGGYEQFF. The CDR3, as DNA: TGTGCCAGCAGTTTAGGGACAGGGGGAGGGGGCTACGAGCAGTTCTTC.

V is TRBV9 and J is TRBJ2-3, with no clear D. CDR3 length: 13 residues. In germline, CDR1 is SGDLS, CDR2 YYNGEE. With 0 bases removed from V and 2 bases from J, the gap between germline ends came to 4 bases. The CDR3 DNA reads TGTGCCAGCAGCGTAGACTACACAGATACGCAGTATTTT. It translates to CASSVDYTDTQYF.

The rearrangement uses TRBV7-8 and TRBJ1-2; the D is unclear. Germline V gives CDR1 SGHVS, CDR2 FQNEAQ. The V end lost 1 base, the J end lost 7 bases, and 10 bases lay between the germline ends. The CDR3 is 13 amino acids. The CDR3 sequence: CASSLVATSGYTF. CDR3 DNA sequence: TGTGCCAGCAGCTTAGTCGCAACCAGTGGCTACACCTTC.

The gene calls are TRBV12-3 or TRBV12-4 and TRBJ1-5; D unclear. The V end was cut by 3 bases, the J end by 9 bases, with 12 bases between. This CDR3 region has 13 residues. CDR3 sequence reads: CASSLSAEGPQHF. In DNA, the CDR3 is TGTGCCAGCAGTTTGAGCGCGGAGGGGCCCCAGCATTTT.

This clonotype came up many times. The junction and the germline gene differ at one end; a read error may be behind it. The chain is built from TRBV5-4 and TRBJ1-2; possibly TRBD1 for D (6 bases). Germline loops: CDR1 SGHNT, CDR2 YYREEE (reference sequence). The CDR3 consists of 14 residues. CDR3 residues: CASRLAGARYGYTF. CDR3 coding DNA: TGTGCCAGCAGATTGGCGGGGGCCCGCTATGGCTACACCTTC.

In regard to this clonotype: The CDR3 end shows no conserved phenylalanine or tryptophan, and so a read error is likely. No DNA is shown, since the ends of the CDR3 on it are uncertain; the CDR3 is the one TCRdb lists. The chain employs TRBV6-6 and TRBJ1-2. 12 amino acids form the CDR3, both terminal residues included. Per germline, CDR1 MNHNY and CDR2 SVGAGI (reference sequence). The CDR3 spells CASSPVAAGLDY.

This clonotype is termed medium-sized. This chain uses TRBV6-1 with TRBJ2-1; no definite D call. The CDR3 is made up of 12 amino acids. Germline values: CDR1 MNHNS, CDR2 SASEGT. V was shortened by 5 bases and J by 10 bases, with 12 bases between the two germline ends. The CDR3 bases are TGTGCCAGCAGTTTAGGCGCCTACGAGCAGTTCTTC. This encodes CASSLGAYEQFF.

This clonotype showed up many times. V and J are TRBV6-1 and TRBJ1-5, with D perhaps matching TRBD1 (5 bases). CDR3 length equals 15 residues. The germline CDR1 and CDR2 sequences are MNHNS and SASEGT. The ends were cut back, 0 bases at V and 1 base at J, with 7 bases in the middle. The CDR3 sequence is CASSEAGHSNQPQHF. CDR3 nucleotides: TGTGCCAGCAGTGAAGCGGGGCACAGCAATCAGCCCCAGCATTTT.

This clonotype was recorded a few times. The DNA of the CDR3 is TGCAGTGCTAGAAACCCCTTGATGGGCACCAACTTCAAAAACATTCAGTACTTC. As protein: CSARNPLMGTNFKNIQYF. The chain carries TRBV20-1 and TRBJ2-4; D unresolved. This CDR3 region has 18 residues. The V gene's germline CDR1 is DFQATT and CDR2 SNEGSKA (reference sequence). Trimming removed 2 bases from V and 3 bases from J, with 23 bases in between.

This clonotype counts as large (0.1 to 1%). The rearrangement uses TRBV6-1 and TRBJ1-1; 7 bases fit TRBD1. This CDR3 contains 15 residues. The junction had 11 bases not matched to a gene; V was cut back by 4 bases and J by 6 bases. From germline, CDR1 is MNHNS and CDR2 SASEGT. CDR3: CASSVTGTARAEAFF. In DNA form, the CDR3 reads TGTGCCAGCAGTGTCACCGGGACAGCGAGGGCTGAAGCTTTCTTT.

This clonotype appeared a few times. V usage is TRBV6-1 and J usage is TRBJ2-1; 11 bases agree with TRBD2. The CDR3 runs to 14 residues. Per the germline V gene, CDR1 is MNHNS and CDR2 is SASEGT. V shed 5 bases, J shed 3 bases, and the junction held 0 bases outside the gene matches. The CDR3 DNA sequence: TGTGCCAGCAGTACTAGCGGGAGCTACAATGAGCAGTTCTTC. Its protein is CASSTSGSYNEQFF.

The chain uses TRBV10-2 and TRBJ2-2, with D maybe TRBD2 (6 bases). The CDR3 runs to 10 residues. V lost 8 bases and J lost 11, with 9 bases in between. The germline gives CDR1 WSHSY, CDR2 SAAADI. CDR3 amino acids: CASGGGELFF. The CDR3 nucleotides read TGCGCCAGCGGGGGAGGAGAGCTGTTTTTT.

The sample holds many counts of this clonotype. The CDR3 coding sequence is TGTGCCAGCAGCCCGGGACAGATCACAGATACGCAGTATTTT. Amino acid sequence: CASSPGQITDTQYF. The chain employs TRBV14 and TRBJ2-3; 7 bases map to TRBD1. The CDR3 is 14 amino acids. Germline V gives CDR1 SGHDN, CDR2 FVKESK. The V and J ends lost 4 bases and 2 bases, in that order; junction bases with no gene match: 3.

This clonotype was picked up many times. The gene calls are TRBV6-1 and TRBJ1-1; no clear D. Germline loops: CDR1 MNHNS, CDR2 SASEGT. V gave up 1 base and J gave up 1 base, with 7 bases separating them. The CDR3 extends over 14 amino acids. The DNA for the CDR3 is TGTGCCAGCAGTGAAGGCCAGGAGAACACTGAAGCTTTCTTT. As protein: CASSEGQENTEAFF.

On this clonotype: An end of the junction differs from the germline gene, which may be a read error. J is TRBJ2-3 and V is TRBV12-5; D is tentatively TRBD1 or TRBD2 (5 bases each). Germline loops: CDR1 LGHNT, CDR2 FRNRAP. This CDR3 contains 16 residues. This CDR3 is CASGPGGWGSTDPQYF. DNA of the CDR3: TGTGCTAGTGGTCCGGGTGGTTGGGGGAGCACAGATCCGCAGTATTTT.

The rearrangement uses TRBV29-1 and TRBJ2-5; the match to TRBD1 covers 8 bases. Germline CDR1 is SQVTM and CDR2 is ANQGSEA. Trimming cost V 7 bases and J 4 bases; bases outside gene matches: 8. The CDR3 covers 13 residues. The CDR3 loop is CSDLQGVGETQYF. The CDR3 nucleotides read TGCAGCGACCTACAGGGGGTTGGAGAGACCCAGTACTTC.

Ten or more counts support this clonotype. The V and J genes are TRBV14 and TRBJ2-1; 9 bases match TRBD1. The J call is doubtful: the DNA matches TRBJ2-7 better. The CDR3 extends over 15 amino acids. Germline CDR1 reads SGHDN; CDR2 reads FVKESK. The CDR3 is CASSPAGQGTYEQYF. The CDR3 nucleotides read TGTGCCAGCAGCCCTGCTGGACAGGGGACCTACGAGCAGTACTTC.

In its sample, this clonotype was seen many times. This chain joins TRBV6-1 and TRBJ2-3; 9 bases agree with TRBD2. Germline assignment: CDR1 MNHNS and CDR2 SASEGT. The CDR3 is made up of 16 amino acids. With V trimmed by 4 bases and J by 0 bases, 5 bases remained unmatched. For the CDR3, the DNA is TGTGCCAGCAGTGGGCCTAGCGGGGCTAGCACAGATACGCAGTATTTT. It yields the protein CASSGPSGASTDTQYF.

This clonotype occurred many times. V usage is TRBV23-1 and J usage is TRBJ1-2, with TRBD1 as a possible D gene (5 bases). TRBV23-1 has ORF status, its function being uncertain. There are 16 residues in the CDR3. V lost 0 bases and J lost 4, with 15 bases in between. The CDR3 reads CASSQSTRGSLYGYTF. Written as DNA, the CDR3 is TGCGCCAGCAGTCAATCGACAAGGGGATCCCTCTATGGCTACACCTTC.

This clonotype was seen a few times. The rearrangement uses TRBV7-2 and TRBJ1-1, with no clear D. This CDR3 has 14 amino acids. Germline-derived CDR1 and CDR2 are SGHTA and FQGNSA. The V end lost 2 bases, the J end lost 0 bases, and 7 bases lay between the germline ends. In DNA form, the CDR3 reads TGTGCCAGCAGCTTACCCGGCCTGAACACTGAAGCTTTCTTT. It codes for CASSLPGLNTEAFF. The complete variable domain, with remaining parts taken from reference TRBV7-2 and TRBJ1-1, reads GAGVSQSPSNKVTEKGKDVELRCDPISGHTALYWYRQSLGQGLEFLIYFQGNSAPDKSGLPSDRFSAERTGGSVSTLTIQRTQQEDSAVYLCASSLPGLNTEAFFGQGTRLTVV.

This chain links TRBV4-1 with TRBJ2-5; possible D gene TRBD1, 6 bases. The J call could be wrong; TRBJ2-7 is a better fit for the DNA end. The V gene's germline CDR1 is MGHRA and CDR2 YSYEKL. The CDR3 consists of 14 residues. The DNA of the CDR3 is TGCGCCAGCAGCCGGACAGCGGATGCCTACGAGCAGTACTTC. Translated: CASSRTADAYEQYF.

The chain combines TRBV6-1 with TRBJ2-1; D is undetermined. V gave up 1 base and J gave up 0 bases, with 10 bases separating them. Germline-derived CDR1 and CDR2 are MNHNS and SASEGT. This CDR3 is 16 amino acids long. CDR3 protein: CASSEGADSSYNEQFF. CDR3 nucleotides: TGTGCCAGCAGTGAAGGGGCCGATAGCTCCTACAATGAGCAGTTCTTC.

There are many counts of this clonotype. DNA for the CDR3: TGCGCCAGCAGGCATCGGGACCGGGAGAACACTGAAGCTTTCTTT. Translation gives CASRHRDRENTEAFF. The V and J genes are TRBV4-1 and TRBJ1-1, with TRBD1 as a possible D gene (5 bases). Trimming cost V 6 bases and J 1 base, with 15 bases left between them. Per the germline V gene, CDR1 is MGHRA and CDR2 is YSYEKL. The CDR3 is made up of 15 amino acids.

The chain has TRBV27 and TRBJ1-6, with D hard to call. V dropped 8 bases and J dropped 0 bases, with 5 bases sitting between them. Germline values: CDR1 MNHEY, CDR2 SMNVEV (reference sequence). This CDR3 has 13 residues. In nucleotides, the CDR3 is TGTGCCAGCGGGAGCTCCTATAATTCACCCCTCCACTTT. Its translation: CASGSSYNSPLHF.

The V gene is TRBV7-8, the J gene TRBJ2-5; TRBD2 agrees at 10 bases. The germline V gene encodes CDR1 SGHVS and CDR2 FQNEAQ. The length of the CDR3 is 15 residues. Unmatched junction bases numbered 6, after V lost 3 bases and J lost 5 bases. The CDR3 DNA reads TGTGCCAGCAGCTTGGGAAGCGGGGGGGTGGAGACCCAGTACTTC. This translates into CASSLGSGGVETQYF. Supplemented by reference TRBV7-8 and TRBJ2-5, the full variable domain reads GAGVSQSPRYKVAKRGQDVALRCDPISGHVSLFWYQQALGQGPEFLTYFQNEAQLDKSGLPSDRFFAERPEGSVSTLKIQRTQQEDSAVYLCASSLGSGGVETQYFGPGTRLLVL.